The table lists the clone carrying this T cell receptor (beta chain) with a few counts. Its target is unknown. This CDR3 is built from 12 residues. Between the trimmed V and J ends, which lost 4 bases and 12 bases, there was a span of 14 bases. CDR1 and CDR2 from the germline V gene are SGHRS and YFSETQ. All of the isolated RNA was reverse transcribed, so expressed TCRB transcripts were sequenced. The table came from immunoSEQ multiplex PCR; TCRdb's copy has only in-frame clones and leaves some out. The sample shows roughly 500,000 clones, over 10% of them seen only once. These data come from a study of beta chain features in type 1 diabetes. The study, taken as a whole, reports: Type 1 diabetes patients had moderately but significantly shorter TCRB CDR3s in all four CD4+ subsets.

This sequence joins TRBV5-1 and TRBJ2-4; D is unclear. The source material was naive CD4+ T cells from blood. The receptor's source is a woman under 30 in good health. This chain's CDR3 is CASSQGGEYQYF. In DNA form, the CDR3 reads TGCGCCAGCAGCCAAGGTGGAGAGTATCAGTACTTC. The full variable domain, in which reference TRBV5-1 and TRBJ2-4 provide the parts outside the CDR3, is KAGVTQTPRYLIKTRGQQVTLSCSPISGHRSVSWYQQTPGQGLQFLFEYFSETQRNKGNFPGRFSGRQFSNSRSEMNVSTLELGDSALYLCASSQGGEYQYFGAGTRLSVL.